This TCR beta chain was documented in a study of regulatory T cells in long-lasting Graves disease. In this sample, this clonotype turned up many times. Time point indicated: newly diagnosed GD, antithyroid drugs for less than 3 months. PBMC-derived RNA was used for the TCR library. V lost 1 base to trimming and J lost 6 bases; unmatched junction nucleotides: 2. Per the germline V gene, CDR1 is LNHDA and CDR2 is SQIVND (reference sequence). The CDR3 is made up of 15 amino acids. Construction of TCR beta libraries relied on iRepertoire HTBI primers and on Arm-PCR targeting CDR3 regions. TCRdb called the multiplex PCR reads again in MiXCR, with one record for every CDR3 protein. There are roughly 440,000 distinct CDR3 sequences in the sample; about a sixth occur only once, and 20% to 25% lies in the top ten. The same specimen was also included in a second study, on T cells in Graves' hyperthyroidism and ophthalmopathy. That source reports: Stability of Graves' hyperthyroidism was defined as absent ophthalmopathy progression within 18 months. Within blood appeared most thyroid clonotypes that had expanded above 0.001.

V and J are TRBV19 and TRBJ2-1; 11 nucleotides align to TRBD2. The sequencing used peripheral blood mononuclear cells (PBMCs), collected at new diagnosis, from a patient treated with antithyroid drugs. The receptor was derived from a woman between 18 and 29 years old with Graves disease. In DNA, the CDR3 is TGTGCCAGTAGTATAGTTAGCGGGAGGGCCAATGAGCAGTTCTTC. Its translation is CASSIVSGRANEQFF.